Listed below are T cell receptor beta chains from one sample, sequenced in a study of T cell responses to AZD1222 COVID-19 vaccine. Assay: immunoSEQ multiplex PCR; the TCRdb copy retains only in-frame clones and omits some. This table has about 150,000 clones, 90% appearing once. Specimen: peripheral blood, collected on day 0 of AZD1222 vaccination. The receptors originated from an adult in good health. Both conserved end residues are part of each CDR3. The D gene is left open where the match is weak. Size is stated for part of the rows, as once, few or many counts, or as a class when the clone is expanded.

V: TRBV19; D: NA; size: NA; J: TRBJ1-5; DNA: TGTGCCAGTAGAGAAAGGGGACCGCAGCCCCAGCATTTT; CDR3: CASRERGPQPQHF
V: TRBV2; D: TRBD1; size: NA; J: TRBJ2-5; DNA: TGTGCCAGCAGGGTCATCGACAGGGGGCGAGAGACCCAGTACTTC; CDR3: CASRVIDRGRETQYF
V: TRBV7-8; D: TRBD1; size: once; J: TRBJ1-5; DNA: TGTGCCAGCAGCCACCGGGACAGGGGTATAAGCAATCAGCCCCAGCATTTT; CDR3: CASSHRDRGISNQPQHF
V: TRBV9; D: TRBD2; size: NA; J: TRBJ2-1; DNA: TGTGCCAGCAGCGTAGCTACTGGGACTAGCGGGGGTTACAATGAGCAGTTCTTC; CDR3: CASSVATGTSGGYNEQFF
V: TRBV28; D: NA; size: NA; J: TRBJ1-3; DNA: TGTGCCAGCAGTGTTGACGGGAGGTTCAGCTCTGGAAACACCATATATTTT; CDR3: CASSVDGRFSSGNTIYF
V: TRBV29-1; D: TRBD2; size: NA; J: TRBJ2-3; DNA: TGCAGCGTTGGGTTAGGACTAGCGGGAACAGATACGCAGTATTTT; CDR3: CSVGLGLAGTDTQYF
V: TRBV28; D: TRBD2; size: NA; J: TRBJ2-3; DNA: TGTGCCAGCAGTGGGAGCGGGAAGGGCACAGATACGCAGTATTTT; CDR3: CASSGSGKGTDTQYF
V: TRBV18; D: NA; size: once; J: TRBJ1-5; DNA: TGTGCCAGCTCACCCGACAGTTACCGTCAGCCCCAGCATTTT; CDR3: CASSPDSYRQPQHF
V: TRBV28; D: TRBD2; size: NA; J: TRBJ2-7; DNA: TGTGCCAGCAGTTTGCCAGGTATGGGACTAGCGGAATACGAGCAGTACTTC; CDR3: CASSLPGMGLAEYEQYF
V: TRBV7-9; D: TRBD1; size: NA; J: TRBJ2-7; DNA: TGTGCCAGCAGCTTTCCGGGACAGGGACTTCCCGAGCAGTACTTC; CDR3: CASSFPGQGLPEQYF
V: TRBV2; D: NA; size: NA; J: TRBJ2-2; DNA: TGTGCCAGCAGCGGAGCGGCCCAAGGGACCGGGGAGCTGTTTTTT; CDR3: CASSGAAQGTGELFF
V: TRBV5-8; D: TRBD2; size: once; J: TRBJ2-7; DNA: TGTGCCAGCAGCCACAATCCGGGACTAGGAACCTACGAGCAGTACTTC; CDR3: CASSHNPGLGTYEQYF
V: TRBV4-1; D: TRBD2; size: NA; J: TRBJ2-4; DNA: TGCGCCAGCAGCCAAGGGACTAGCGGGAAGGAAAACATTCAGTACTTC; CDR3: CASSQGTSGKENIQYF
V: TRBV9; D: NA; size: NA; J: TRBJ2-5; DNA: TGTGCCAGCAGCGTAGTACAGGGTGGTACCCAGTACTTC; CDR3: CASSVVQGGTQYF
V: TRBV7-9; D: NA; size: NA; J: TRBJ2-5; DNA: TGTGCCAGCAGCGCGACCCTCTCTCACCCTCAAGTGACCCAGTACTTC; CDR3: CASSATLSHPQVTQYF
V: TRBV6-5; D: NA; size: NA; J: TRBJ1-2; DNA: TGTGCCAGCAGCCTACTAGGCGAGGGGGACTATGGCTACACCTTC; CDR3: CASSLLGEGDYGYTF
V: TRBV7-9; D: NA; size: few; J: TRBJ2-2; DNA: TGTGCCAGCAGCATACAGGGATCCACCGGGGAGCTGTTTTTT; CDR3: CASSIQGSTGELFF
V: TRBV6-2/TRBV6-3; D: NA; size: NA; J: TRBJ1-1; DNA: TGTGCCAGCAGTTACGTGGGGTTCGGCACTGAAGCTTTCTTT; CDR3: CASSYVGFGTEAFF
V: TRBV2; D: TRBD1; size: NA; J: TRBJ2-7; DNA: TGTGCCAGCAGGGGCGACAGGGGGCGACCCTACGAGCAGTACTTC; CDR3: CASRGDRGRPYEQYF